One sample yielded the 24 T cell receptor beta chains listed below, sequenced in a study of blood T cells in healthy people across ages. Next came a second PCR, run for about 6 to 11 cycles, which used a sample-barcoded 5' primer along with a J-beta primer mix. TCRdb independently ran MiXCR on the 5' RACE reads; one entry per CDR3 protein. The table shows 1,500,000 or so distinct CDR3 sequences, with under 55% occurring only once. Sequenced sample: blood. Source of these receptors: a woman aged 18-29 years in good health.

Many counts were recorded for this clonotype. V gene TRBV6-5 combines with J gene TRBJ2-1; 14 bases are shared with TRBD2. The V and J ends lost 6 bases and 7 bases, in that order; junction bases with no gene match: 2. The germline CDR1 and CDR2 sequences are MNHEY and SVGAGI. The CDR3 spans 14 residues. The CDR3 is CASRGTSGGNEQFF. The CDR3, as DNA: TGTGCCAGCAGAGGGACTAGCGGGGGAAATGAGCAGTTCTTC.

This CDR3 is CASSSQLNEQFF. The CDR3 DNA reads TGTGCCAGCAGTTCCCAGCTCAATGAGCAGTTCTTC. The gene calls are TRBV6-5 and TRBJ2-1, with no clear D. The CDR3 is 12 amino acids. Germline assignment: CDR1 MNHEY and CDR2 SVGAGI. The V and J ends lost 4 bases and 6 bases respectively, with 7 bases between them.

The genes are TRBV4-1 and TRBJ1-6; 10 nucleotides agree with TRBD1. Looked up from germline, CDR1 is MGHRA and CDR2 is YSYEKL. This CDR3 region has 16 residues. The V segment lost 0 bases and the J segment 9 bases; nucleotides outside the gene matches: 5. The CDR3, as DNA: TGCGCCAGCAGCCAAGAAATGGGACAGGGGTTTTCACCCCTCCACTTT. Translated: CASSQEMGQGFSPLHF.

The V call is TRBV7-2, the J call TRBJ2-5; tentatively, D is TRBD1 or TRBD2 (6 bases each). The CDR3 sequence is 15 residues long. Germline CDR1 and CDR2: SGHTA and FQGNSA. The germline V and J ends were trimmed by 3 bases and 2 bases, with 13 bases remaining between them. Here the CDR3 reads CASSLWGAGQETQYF. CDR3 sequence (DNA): TGTGCCAGCAGCTTGTGGGGGGCTGGGCAAGAGACCCAGTACTTC.

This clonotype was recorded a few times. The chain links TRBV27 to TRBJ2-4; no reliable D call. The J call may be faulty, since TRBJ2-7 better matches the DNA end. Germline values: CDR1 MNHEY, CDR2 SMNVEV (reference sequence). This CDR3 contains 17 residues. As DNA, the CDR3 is TGTGCCAGCAGTCCTACTTCCGTGACCCCATTATGCTACGAGCAGTACTTC. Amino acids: CASSPTSVTPLCYEQYF.

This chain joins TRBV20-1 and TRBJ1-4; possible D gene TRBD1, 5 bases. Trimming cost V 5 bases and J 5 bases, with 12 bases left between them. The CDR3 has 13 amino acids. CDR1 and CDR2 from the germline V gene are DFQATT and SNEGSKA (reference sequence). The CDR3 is CSAAQGINEKLFF. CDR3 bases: TGCAGTGCTGCTCAGGGTATAAATGAAAAACTGTTTTTT.

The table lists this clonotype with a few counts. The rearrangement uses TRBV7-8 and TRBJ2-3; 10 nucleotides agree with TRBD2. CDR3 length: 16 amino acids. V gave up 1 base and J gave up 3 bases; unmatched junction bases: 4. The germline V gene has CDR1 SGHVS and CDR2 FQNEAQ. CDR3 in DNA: TGTGCCAGCAGCTTAGGAGCGGGGGGGATGACAGATACGCAGTATTTT. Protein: CASSLGAGGMTDTQYF.

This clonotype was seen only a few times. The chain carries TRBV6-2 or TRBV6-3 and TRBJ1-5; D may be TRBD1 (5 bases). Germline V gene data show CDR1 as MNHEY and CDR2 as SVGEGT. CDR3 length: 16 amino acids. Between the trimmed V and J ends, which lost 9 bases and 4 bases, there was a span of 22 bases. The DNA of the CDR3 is TGTGCCAGTAACCCTGGACGGGGGGTGCCAAATCAGCCCCAGCATTTT. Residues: CASNPGRGVPNQPQHF.

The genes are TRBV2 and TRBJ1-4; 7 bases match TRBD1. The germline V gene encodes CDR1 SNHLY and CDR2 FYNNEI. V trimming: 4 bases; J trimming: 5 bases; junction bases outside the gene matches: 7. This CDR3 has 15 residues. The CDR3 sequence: CASSGGTGVNEKLFF. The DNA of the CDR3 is TGTGCCAGCAGTGGGGGAACAGGGGTCAATGAAAAACTGTTTTTT. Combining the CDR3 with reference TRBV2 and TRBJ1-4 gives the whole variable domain EPEVTQTPSHQVTQMGQEVILRCVPISNHLYFYWYRQILGQKVEFLVSFYNNEISEKSEIFDDQFSVERPDGSNFTLKIRSTKLEDSAMYFCASSGGTGVNEKLFFGSGTQLSVL.

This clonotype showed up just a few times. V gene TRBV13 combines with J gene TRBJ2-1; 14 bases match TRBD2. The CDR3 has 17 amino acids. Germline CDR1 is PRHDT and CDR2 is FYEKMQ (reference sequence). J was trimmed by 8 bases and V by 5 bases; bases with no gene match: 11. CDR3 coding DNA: TGTGCCAGCAGCCGGGGCCCCGGGACTAGCGGGAGTCATGAGCAGTTCTTC. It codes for CASSRGPGTSGSHEQFF.

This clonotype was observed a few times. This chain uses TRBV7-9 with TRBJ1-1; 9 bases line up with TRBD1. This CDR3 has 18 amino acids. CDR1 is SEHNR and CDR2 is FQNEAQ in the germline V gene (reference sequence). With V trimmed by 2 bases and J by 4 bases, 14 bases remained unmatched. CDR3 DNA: TGTGCCAGCAGCTTAAGGGGCCCGGGACAGGGTAAGGGCACTGAAGCTTTCTTT. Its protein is CASSLRGPGQGKGTEAFF.

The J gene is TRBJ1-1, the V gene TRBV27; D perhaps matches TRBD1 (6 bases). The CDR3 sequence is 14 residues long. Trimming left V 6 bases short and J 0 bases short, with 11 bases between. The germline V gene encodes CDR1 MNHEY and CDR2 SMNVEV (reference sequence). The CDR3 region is CASRSGHLNTEAFF. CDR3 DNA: TGTGCCAGCAGGTCGGGACACTTGAACACTGAAGCTTTCTTT.

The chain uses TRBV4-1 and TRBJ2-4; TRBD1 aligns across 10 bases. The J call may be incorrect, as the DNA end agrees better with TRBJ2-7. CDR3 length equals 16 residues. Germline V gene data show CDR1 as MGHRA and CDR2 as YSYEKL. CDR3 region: CASSNPGTGATYEQYF. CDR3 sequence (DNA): TGCGCCAGCAGCAATCCCGGGACAGGGGCCACCTACGAGCAGTACTTC.

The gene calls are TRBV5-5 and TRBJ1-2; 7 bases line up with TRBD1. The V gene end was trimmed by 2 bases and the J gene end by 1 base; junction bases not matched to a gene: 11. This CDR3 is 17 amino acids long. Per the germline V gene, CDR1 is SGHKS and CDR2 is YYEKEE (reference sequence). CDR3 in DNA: TGTGCCAGCAGCTTACGAGGGACAGTCAATATTAACTATGGCTACACCTTC. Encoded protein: CASSLRGTVNINYGYTF.

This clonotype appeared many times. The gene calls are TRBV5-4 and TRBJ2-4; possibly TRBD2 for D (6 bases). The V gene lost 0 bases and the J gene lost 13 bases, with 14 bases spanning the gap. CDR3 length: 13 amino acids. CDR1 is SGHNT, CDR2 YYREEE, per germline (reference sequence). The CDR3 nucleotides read TGTGCCAGCAGCTTGGACGGCACGGGGGAGCAGTACTTC. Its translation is CASSLDGTGEQYF.

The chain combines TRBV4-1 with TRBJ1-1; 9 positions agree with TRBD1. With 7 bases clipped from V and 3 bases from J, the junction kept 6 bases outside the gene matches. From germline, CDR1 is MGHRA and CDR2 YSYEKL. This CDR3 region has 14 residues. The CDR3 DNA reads TGCGCCAGCACCACGGACAGGGGTGACACTGAAGCTTTCTTT. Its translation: CASTTDRGDTEAFF.

Here the CDR3 reads CATRSPGTGRQFF. Here the CDR3 DNA reads TGTGCCACCAGGTCGCCAGGGACAGGTCGACAGTTCTTC. The chain employs TRBV24-1 and TRBJ2-1; 8 positions agree with TRBD1. There are 13 residues in the CDR3. V lost 7 bases, J lost 13 bases, and 11 bases stayed unmatched. Germline V gives CDR1 KGHDR, CDR2 SFDVKD.

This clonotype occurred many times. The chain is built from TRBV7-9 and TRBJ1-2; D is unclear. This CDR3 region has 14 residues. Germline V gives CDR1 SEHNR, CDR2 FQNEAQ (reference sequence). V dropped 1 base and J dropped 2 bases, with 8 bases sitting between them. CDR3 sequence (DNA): TGTGCCAGCAGCTTAGGAGAAGGGAACTATGGCTACACCTTC. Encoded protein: CASSLGEGNYGYTF. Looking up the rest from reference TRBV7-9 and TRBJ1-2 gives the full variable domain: DTGVSQNPRHKITKRGQNVTFRCDPISEHNRLYWYRQTLGQGPEFLTYFQNEAQLEKSRLLSDRFSAERPKGSFSTLEIQRTEQGDSAMYLCASSLGEGNYGYTFGSGTRLTVV.

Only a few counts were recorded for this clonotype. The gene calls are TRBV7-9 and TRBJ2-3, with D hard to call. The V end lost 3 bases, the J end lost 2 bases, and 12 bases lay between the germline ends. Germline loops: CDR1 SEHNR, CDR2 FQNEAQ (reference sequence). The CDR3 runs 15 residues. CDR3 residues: CASSFTQRDTDTQYF. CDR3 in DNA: TGTGCCAGCAGCTTTACACAGCGAGACACAGATACGCAGTATTTT.

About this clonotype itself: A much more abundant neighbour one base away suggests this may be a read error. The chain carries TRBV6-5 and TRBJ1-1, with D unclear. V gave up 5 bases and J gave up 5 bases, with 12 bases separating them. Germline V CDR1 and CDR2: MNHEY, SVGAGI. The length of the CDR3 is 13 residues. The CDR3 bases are TGTGCCAGCAGTCGCGTCCTTGAGACTGAAGCTTTCTTT. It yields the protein CASSRVLETEAFF.

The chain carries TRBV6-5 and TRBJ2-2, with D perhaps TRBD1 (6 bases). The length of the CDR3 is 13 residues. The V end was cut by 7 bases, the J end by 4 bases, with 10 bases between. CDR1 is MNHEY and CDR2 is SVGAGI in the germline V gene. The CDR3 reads CASTTGSTGELFF. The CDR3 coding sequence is TGTGCCAGCACCACAGGGAGCACCGGGGAGCTGTTTTTT.

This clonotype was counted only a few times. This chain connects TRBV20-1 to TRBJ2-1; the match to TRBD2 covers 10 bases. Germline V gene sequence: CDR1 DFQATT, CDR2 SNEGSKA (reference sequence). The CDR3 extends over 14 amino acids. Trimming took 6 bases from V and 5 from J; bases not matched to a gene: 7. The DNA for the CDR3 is TGCAGTGCCTCACTAGCGGGGACAGACAATGAGCAGTTCTTC. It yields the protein CSASLAGTDNEQFF.

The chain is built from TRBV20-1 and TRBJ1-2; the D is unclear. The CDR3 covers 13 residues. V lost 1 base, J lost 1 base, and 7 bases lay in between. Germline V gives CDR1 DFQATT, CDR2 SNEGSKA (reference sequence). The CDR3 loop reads CSARVDHNYGYTF. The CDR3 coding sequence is TGCAGTGCTAGAGTTGACCATAACTATGGCTACACCTTC.

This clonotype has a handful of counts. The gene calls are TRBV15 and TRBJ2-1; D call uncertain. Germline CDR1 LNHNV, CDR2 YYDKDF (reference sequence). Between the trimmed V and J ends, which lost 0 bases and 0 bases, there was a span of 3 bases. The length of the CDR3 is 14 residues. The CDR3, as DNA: TGTGCCACCAGCAGAGAAACCTCCTACAATGAGCAGTTCTTC. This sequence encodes CATSRETSYNEQFF.